Shown below are 13 T cell receptor beta chains from a single sample sequenced in a study of radiotherapy plus CTLA-4 blockade in lung cancer. The table came from immunoSEQ multiplex PCR; TCRdb's copy has only in-frame clones and leaves some out. The sample has approximately 50,000 clones; 70% to 85% are singletons. The sequencing used peripheral blood, collected from a patient treated with radiotherapy plus ipilimumab. These receptors were obtained from a human donor with non-small cell lung cancer whose response to radiotherapy plus ipilimumab could not be evaluated.

The V call is TRBV5-6, the J call TRBJ1-5; the match to TRBD1 covers 8 bases. This CDR3 has 16 residues. Germline CDR1 and CDR2: SGHDT and YYEEEE. V was pared by 0 bases and J by 3 bases, with 5 bases of the junction left unmatched. The DNA for the CDR3 is TGTGCCAGCAGCTTGGGGGACAGGCACTTCAATCAGCCCCAGCATTTT. This translates into CASSLGDRHFNQPQHF.

This chain connects TRBV7-2 to TRBJ2-7; the D gene is possibly TRBD2 (5 bases). This CDR3 has 13 amino acids. Germline assignment: CDR1 SGHTA and CDR2 FQGNSA. Trimming stripped 0 bases from V and 6 bases from J, with 9 bases between. The chain's CDR3 is CASSLARRGEQYF. The CDR3 nucleotides are TGTGCCAGCAGCTTAGCGCGTCGGGGCGAGCAGTACTTC.

This clone was found a few times. V and J are TRBV5-1 and TRBJ2-1, with 8 bases aligning to TRBD2. The CDR3 totals 15 residues. Germline assignment: CDR1 SGHRS and CDR2 YFSETQ. V lost 2 bases to trimming and J lost 8 bases; unmatched junction nucleotides: 9. CDR3 region: CASSFAGTRSHEQFF. CDR3 nucleotide sequence: TGCGCCAGCAGCTTCGCCGGGACTAGGTCCCATGAGCAGTTCTTC.

This chain connects TRBV7-9 to TRBJ2-5; D possibly corresponds to TRBD2 (5 bases). Germline CDR1 reads SEHNR; CDR2 reads FQNEAQ (reference sequence). With 1 base removed from V and 1 base from J, the gap between germline ends came to 10 bases. The CDR3 totals 15 residues. The CDR3 DNA follows: TGTGCCAGCAGCTTAGGCGCGGGTCCCCAAGAGACCCAGTACTTC. Translated, it gives CASSLGAGPQETQYF. The entire variable domain, with the rest obtained from reference TRBV7-9 and TRBJ2-5, is as follows: DTGVSQNPRHKITKRGQNVTFRCDPISEHNRLYWYRQTLGQGPEFLTYFQNEAQLEKSRLLSDRFSAERPKGSFSTLEIQRTEQGDSAMYLCASSLGAGPQETQYFGPGTRLLVL.

The chain couples TRBV18 to TRBJ1-2; D call uncertain. The CDR3 extends over 13 amino acids. Germline CDR1 reads KGHSH; CDR2 reads LQKENI. Trimming took 2 bases from V and 2 from J, leaving 6 bases between them. The CDR3 sequence: CASSPDKNYGYTF. The CDR3 DNA follows: TGTGCCAGCTCACCAGACAAGAACTATGGCTACACCTTC.

The rearrangement links TRBV29-1 to TRBJ1-1, with D maybe TRBD1 (5 bases). This CDR3 is 13 amino acids long. The germline V gene encodes CDR1 SQVTM and CDR2 ANQGSEA. Trimming removed 6 bases at V and 1 base at J, with 12 bases between. DNA for the CDR3: TGCAGCGTCTGGCGGACAACGAACACTGAAGCTTTCTTT. This gives the protein CSVWRTTNTEAFF.

The chain joins TRBV5-1 to TRBJ1-1; TRBD1 is a possible D gene (6 bases). The germline V and J ends were trimmed by 2 bases and 5 bases, with 16 bases remaining between them. The CDR3 is 15 residues long. In germline, CDR1 is SGHRS, CDR2 YFSETQ. CDR3 DNA sequence: TGCGCCAGCAGCTTTGGGGGGGGCCTGCGGACTGAAGCTTTCTTT. The encoded protein is CASSFGGGLRTEAFF.

The rearrangement uses TRBV9 and TRBJ2-7; D is uncertain. Germline V gene sequence: CDR1 SGDLS, CDR2 YYNGEE. V dropped 0 bases and J dropped 2 bases, with 6 bases sitting between them. The CDR3 loop spans 13 amino acids. DNA of the CDR3: TGTGCCAGCAGCGTAGCCCCAGCCTACGAGCAGTACTTC. Its translation is CASSVAPAYEQYF.

This chain uses TRBV4-1 with TRBJ1-1; D may be TRBD1 (6 bases). V was trimmed by 0 bases and J by 10 bases, leaving 9 bases between them. The CDR3 totals 12 residues. Germline V gene sequence: CDR1 MGHRA, CDR2 YSYEKL. CDR3 bases: TGCGCCAGCAGCCAAGAGAGGGGGGGAGCTTTCTTT. Residues: CASSQERGGAFF.

The chain links TRBV4-3 to TRBJ1-4; D uncertain. Trimming removed 0 bases at V and 7 bases at J, with 12 bases between. Germline-derived CDR1 and CDR2 are LGHNA and YSLEER. The CDR3 sequence is 15 residues long. The CDR3 sequence is CASSQETTRLEKLFF. DNA for the CDR3: TGCGCCAGCAGCCAAGAAACAACCCGCCTTGAAAAACTGTTTTTT.

The chain has TRBV28 and TRBJ2-7, with 12 bases aligning to TRBD2. The CDR3 totals 14 residues. V shed 6 bases, J shed 3 bases, and the junction held 3 bases outside the gene matches. CDR1 MDHEN and CDR2 SYDVKM come from the germline V gene. CDR3 protein: CASRTSGRGYEQYF. CDR3 in DNA: TGTGCCAGCAGGACTAGCGGGAGAGGCTACGAGCAGTACTTC. Filled out from reference TRBV28 and TRBJ2-7, the complete variable domain reads DVKVTQSSRYLVKRTGEKVFLECVQDMDHENMFWYRQDPGLGLRLIYFSYDVKMKEKGDIPEGYSVSREKKERFSLILESASTNQTSMYLCASRTSGRGYEQYFGPGTRLTVT.

The chain links TRBV5-6 to TRBJ2-3; 11 bases line up with TRBD1. The CDR3 sequence is 16 residues long. Trimming took 4 bases from V and 5 from J; bases not matched to a gene: 9. Germline CDR1 and CDR2: SGHDT and YYEEEE. The CDR3 protein is CASSLTGQGVLDTQYF. For the CDR3, the DNA is TGTGCCAGCAGCCTAACGGGACAGGGGGTATTAGATACGCAGTATTTT.

This chain connects TRBV5-1 to TRBJ2-5, with D possibly matching TRBD2 (6 bases). The germline V and J ends were trimmed by 2 bases and 5 bases, with 16 bases remaining between them. There are 15 residues in the CDR3. CDR1 SGHRS and CDR2 YFSETQ come from the germline V gene. This chain's CDR3 is CASSFSLGGAETQYF. CDR3 DNA sequence: TGCGCCAGCAGCTTCTCTCTCGGGGGTGCCGAGACCCAGTACTTC.